The 11 T cell receptor beta chains below all came from one sample that was sequenced in a study of control samples from healthy donors and cancer patients. The data were produced by immunoSEQ multiplex PCR, yet TCRdb's version contains in-frame clones alone and is incomplete. The sample lists 60,000 to 75,000 clones, more than 80% occurring once. The sample comprised blood. These receptors all stem from a man in his sixties in good health.

This chain links TRBV2 with TRBJ2-7, with D possibly being TRBD1 or TRBD2 (5 bases each). V lost 7 bases and J 1 base, leaving 11 bases between the germline ends. CDR3 length equals 13 residues. Germline V gene data show CDR1 as SNHLY and CDR2 as FYNNEI. CDR3 DNA: TGTGCCAGCAATCGGGACCTTTCCTACGAGCAGTACTTC. Translating gives CASNRDLSYEQYF.

This chain joins TRBV5-6 and TRBJ2-2; D is ambiguous. The CDR3 spans 14 residues. Trimming pared 6 bases from V and 5 bases from J, leaving 14 bases between. Germline V gene sequence: CDR1 SGHDT, CDR2 YYEEEE. This CDR3 reads CASTTGERTGELFF. The CDR3 DNA sequence: TGTGCCAGCACCACCGGCGAGAGGACCGGGGAGCTGTTTTTT. Full variable domain (remainder filled in from reference TRBV5-6 and TRBJ2-2): DAGVTQSPTHLIKTRGQQVTLRCSPKSGHDTVSWYQQALGQGPQFIFQYYEEEERQRGNFPDRFSGHQFPNYSSELNVNALLLGDSALYLCASTTGERTGELFFGEGSRLTVL.

This clone was observed a handful of times. This chain uses TRBV12-3 or TRBV12-4 with TRBJ1-4; D gene unclear. The CDR3 has 10 amino acids. The germline V and J ends were trimmed by 11 bases and 8 bases, with 9 bases remaining between them. The DNA for the CDR3 is TGTGCCCGCACACAGGAAAAACTGTTTTTT. As protein: CARTQEKLFF.

The rearrangement uses TRBV29-1 and TRBJ2-1, with a possible D match to TRBD2 (6 bases). CDR3 length: 16 residues. The germline V gene has CDR1 SQVTM and CDR2 ANQGSEA. V was cut by 0 bases and J by 8 bases, with 20 bases left in between. The CDR3: CSVEDRYAGTADEQFF. In DNA, the CDR3 is TGCAGCGTTGAAGATCGTTACGCGGGAACCGCCGATGAGCAGTTCTTC.

This clone was seen only once. J is TRBJ2-7 and V is TRBV5-4; 7 nucleotides agree with TRBD1. Germline CDR1 and CDR2: SGHNT and YYREEE (reference sequence). This CDR3 spans 14 amino acids. Losses at the gene ends were 5 bases for V and 2 bases for J; bases not matched to a gene: 7. CDR3 sequence: CASSPGGQAYEQYF. For the CDR3, the DNA is TGTGCCAGCAGTCCAGGGGGTCAAGCCTACGAGCAGTACTTC.

This clone was picked up a small number of times. This sample also contains other DNA sequences that code for the same CDR3. The chain is built from TRBV28 and TRBJ2-2; 11 positions agree with TRBD1. The CDR3 consists of 14 residues. Germline CDR1 and CDR2: MDHEN and SYDVKM. J was trimmed by 6 bases and V by 6 bases; bases with no gene match: 3. In DNA, the CDR3 is TGTGCCAGCAGAGGGACAGGGGGGTCCGGGGAGCTGTTTTTT. It codes for CASRGTGGSGELFF.

This chain connects TRBV7-9 to TRBJ1-2, with D unclear. Germline V lookup: CDR1 SEHNR, CDR2 FQNEAQ (reference sequence). The CDR3 totals 12 residues. V lost 5 bases, J lost 8 bases, and 12 bases lay in between. CDR3 DNA: TGTGCCAGCAGCCCCTCGGGGAGCGGCTACACCTTC. This gives the protein CASSPSGSGYTF.

The gene calls are TRBV2 and TRBJ1-5; D is unclear. Germline V gene data show CDR1 as SNHLY and CDR2 as FYNNEI. V lost 6 bases and J lost 4, with 16 bases in between. There are 15 residues in the CDR3. The CDR3 here is CASRSGSLGNQPQHF. The CDR3 nucleotides are TGTGCCAGCAGATCCGGGTCCCTCGGGAATCAGCCCCAGCATTTT.

The chain combines TRBV5-1 with TRBJ1-2; the D is unclear. The germline V gene has CDR1 SGHRS and CDR2 YFSETQ. CDR3 size: 14 residues. Trimming left V 0 bases short and J 2 bases short, with 8 bases between. In DNA, the CDR3 is TGCGCCAGCAGCTTGGAGTCAGCAAACTATGGCTACACCTTC. Translating it yields CASSLESANYGYTF.

The chain links TRBV6-2 or TRBV6-3 to TRBJ1-2; tentative D call: TRBD1 (6 bases). Germline CDR1 and CDR2: MNHEY and SVGEGT. The CDR3 spans 15 residues. V was pared by 0 bases and J by 6 bases, with 14 bases between. The CDR3 spells CASSYSVKAGDGYTF. CDR3 nucleotides: TGTGCCAGCAGTTACTCGGTTAAGGCAGGGGATGGCTACACCTTC.

This chain connects TRBV6-6 to TRBJ2-7; 11 positions match TRBD2. V dropped 0 bases and J dropped 6; count of bases not matched to a gene: 7. The CDR3 length is 16 residues. Germline-derived CDR1 and CDR2 are MNHNY and SVGAGI (reference sequence). CDR3 nucleotides: TGTGCCAGCAGTTACTCGGTGGCTAGCGGGAGGTTCGAGCAGTACTTC. Translated: CASSYSVASGRFEQYF.